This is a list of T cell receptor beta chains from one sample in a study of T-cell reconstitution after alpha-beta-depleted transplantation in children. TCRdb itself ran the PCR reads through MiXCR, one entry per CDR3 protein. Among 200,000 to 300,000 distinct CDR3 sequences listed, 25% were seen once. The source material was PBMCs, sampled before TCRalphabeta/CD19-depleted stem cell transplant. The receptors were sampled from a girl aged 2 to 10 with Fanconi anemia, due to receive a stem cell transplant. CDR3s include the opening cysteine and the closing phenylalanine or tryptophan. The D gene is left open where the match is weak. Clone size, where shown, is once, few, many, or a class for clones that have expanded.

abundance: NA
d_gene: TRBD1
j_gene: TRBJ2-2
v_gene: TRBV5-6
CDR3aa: CASSLGTGGPGELFF
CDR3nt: TGTGCCAGCAGCTTGGGGACAGGAGGACCCGGGGAGCTGTTTTTT

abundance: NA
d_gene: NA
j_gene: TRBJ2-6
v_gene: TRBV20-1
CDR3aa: CSAKSRSSGANVLTF
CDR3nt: TGCAGTGCTAAGTCCCGGAGCTCTGGGGCCAACGTCCTGACTTTC

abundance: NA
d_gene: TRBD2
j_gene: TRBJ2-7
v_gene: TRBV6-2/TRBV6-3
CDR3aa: CASSYRTSGSSSYEQYF
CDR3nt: TGTGCCAGCAGTTATAGGACTAGCGGGAGTAGCTCCTACGAGCAGTACTTC

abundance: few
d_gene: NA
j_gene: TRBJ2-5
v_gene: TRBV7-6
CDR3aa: CASSLVSGRETQYF
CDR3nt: TGTGCCAGCAGCTTAGTATCTGGGCGAGAGACCCAGTACTTC

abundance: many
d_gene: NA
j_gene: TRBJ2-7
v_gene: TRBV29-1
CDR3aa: CSVEATTYEQYF
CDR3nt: TGCAGCGTTGAAGCGACGACCTACGAGCAGTACTTC

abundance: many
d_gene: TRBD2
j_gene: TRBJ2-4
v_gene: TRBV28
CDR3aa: CASSLSGSGNIQYF
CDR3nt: TGTGCCAGCAGTTTAAGCGGGAGCGGAAACATTCAGTACTTC

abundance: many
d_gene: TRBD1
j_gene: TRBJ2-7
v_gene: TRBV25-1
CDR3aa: CASNGQGAYEQYF
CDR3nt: TGTGCCAGCAATGGACAGGGGGCTTACGAGCAGTACTTC

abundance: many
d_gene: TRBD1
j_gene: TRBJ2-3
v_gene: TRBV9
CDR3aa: CASSVDPGQGGDTQYF
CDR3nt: TGTGCCAGCAGCGTAGACCCGGGACAGGGAGGAGATACGCAGTATTTT

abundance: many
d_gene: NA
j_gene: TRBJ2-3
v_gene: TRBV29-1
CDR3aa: CSVDGTSTDTQYF
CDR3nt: TGCAGCGTTGACGGGACTAGCACAGATACGCAGTATTTT

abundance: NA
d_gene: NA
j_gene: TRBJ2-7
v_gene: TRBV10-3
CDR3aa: CAISDSPGVSYF
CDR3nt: TGTGCCATCAGTGATTCCCCGGGAGTTTCGTACTTC

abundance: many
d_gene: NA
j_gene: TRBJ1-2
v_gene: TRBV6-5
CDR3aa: CASSYSEWLGKAYGYTF
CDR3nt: TGTGCCAGCAGTTACTCGGAATGGTTAGGGAAAGCCTATGGCTACACCTTC

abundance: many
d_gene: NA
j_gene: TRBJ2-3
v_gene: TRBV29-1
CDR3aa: CSVVSGADTQYF
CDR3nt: TGCAGCGTTGTTTCCGGGGCAGATACGCAGTATTTT

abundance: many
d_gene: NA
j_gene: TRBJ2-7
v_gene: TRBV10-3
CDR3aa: CAIRGHPSPYEQYF
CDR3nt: TGTGCCATCAGGGGACACCCAAGTCCCTACGAGCAGTACTTC

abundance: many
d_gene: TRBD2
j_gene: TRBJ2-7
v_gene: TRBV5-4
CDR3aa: CASSAGLAGGGEQYF
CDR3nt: TGTGCCAGCAGCGCGGGACTAGCGGGGGGTGGCGAGCAGTACTTC

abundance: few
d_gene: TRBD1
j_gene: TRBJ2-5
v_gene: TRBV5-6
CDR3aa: CASSPQTGQETQYF
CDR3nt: TGTGCCAGCAGCCCCCAGACAGGGCAAGAGACCCAGTACTTC

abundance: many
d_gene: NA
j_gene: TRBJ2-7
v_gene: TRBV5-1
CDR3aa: CASSLVGIEQYF
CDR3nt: TGCGCCAGCAGCTTGGTCGGGATCGAGCAGTACTTC

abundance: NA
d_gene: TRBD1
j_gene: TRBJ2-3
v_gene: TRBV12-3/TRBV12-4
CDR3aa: CASSLNSGGPRQYF
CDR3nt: TGTGCCAGCAGCCTCAATTCAGGGGGCCCACGTCAGTATTTT

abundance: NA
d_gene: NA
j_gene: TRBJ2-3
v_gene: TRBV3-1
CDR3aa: CASSQVLTSTDTQYF
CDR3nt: TGTGCCAGCAGCCAAGTCCTGACTAGCACAGATACGCAGTATTTT

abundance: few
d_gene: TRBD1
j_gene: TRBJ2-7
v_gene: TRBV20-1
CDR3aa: CSASRTGGPYEQYF
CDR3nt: TGCAGTGCGTCCCGGACAGGGGGCCCCTACGAGCAGTACTTC

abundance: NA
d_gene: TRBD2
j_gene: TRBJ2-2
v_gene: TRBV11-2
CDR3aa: CASSGRLAGVQNTGELFF
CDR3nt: TGTGCCAGCAGCGGACGACTAGCGGGGGTGCAGAACACCGGGGAGCTGTTTTTT

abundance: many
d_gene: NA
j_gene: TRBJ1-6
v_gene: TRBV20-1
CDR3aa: CSARTQQNYNSPLHF
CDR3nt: TGCAGTGCTAGGACTCAACAGAATTATAATTCACCCCTCCACTTT

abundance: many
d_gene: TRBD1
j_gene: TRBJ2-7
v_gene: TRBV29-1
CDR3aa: CSVEGPGQDSYEQYF
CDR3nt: TGCAGCGTTGAGGGGCCGGGACAGGACTCCTACGAGCAGTACTTC

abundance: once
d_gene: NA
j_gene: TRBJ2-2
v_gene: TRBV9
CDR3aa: CASSVGQSHGELFF
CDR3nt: TGTGCCAGCAGCGTAGGACAGTCCCACGGGGAGCTGTTTTTT

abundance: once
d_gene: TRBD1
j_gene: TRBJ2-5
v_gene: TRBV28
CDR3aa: CASRRTGSFAETQYF
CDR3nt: TGTGCCAGCAGGCGGACAGGGTCCTTTGCAGAGACCCAGTACTTC

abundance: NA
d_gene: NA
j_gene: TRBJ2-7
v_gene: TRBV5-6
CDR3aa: CASSRDPSSYEQYF
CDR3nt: TGTGCCAGCAGCCGGGACCCCAGCTCCTACGAGCAGTACTTC

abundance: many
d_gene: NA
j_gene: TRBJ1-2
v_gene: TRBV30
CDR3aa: CAWRGGYPANYGYTF
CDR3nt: TGTGCCTGGAGAGGAGGTTACCCAGCTAACTATGGCTACACCTTC

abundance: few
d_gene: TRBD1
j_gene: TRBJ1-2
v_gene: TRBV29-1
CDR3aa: CSALQGTYGYTF
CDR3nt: TGCAGCGCTTTACAGGGGACGTATGGCTACACCTTC

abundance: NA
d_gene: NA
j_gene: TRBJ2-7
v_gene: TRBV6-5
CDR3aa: CASSYSFQVSYEQYF
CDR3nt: TGTGCCAGCAGTTACTCGTTCCAGGTTTCCTACGAGCAGTACTTC

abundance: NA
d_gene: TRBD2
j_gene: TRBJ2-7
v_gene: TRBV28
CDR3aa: CASSYTGGSSYEQYF
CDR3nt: TGTGCCAGCAGTTATACGGGGGGGAGCTCCTACGAGCAGTACTTC

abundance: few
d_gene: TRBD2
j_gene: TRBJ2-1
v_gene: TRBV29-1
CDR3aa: CSVGGAFWTSGPNEQFF
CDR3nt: TGCAGCGTTGGGGGGGCATTCTGGACTAGCGGGCCCAATGAGCAGTTCTTC

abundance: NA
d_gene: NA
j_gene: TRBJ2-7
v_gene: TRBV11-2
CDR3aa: CASSLERWGRPYEQYF
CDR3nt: TGTGCCAGCAGCTTAGAGCGATGGGGGCGCCCCTACGAGCAGTACTTC

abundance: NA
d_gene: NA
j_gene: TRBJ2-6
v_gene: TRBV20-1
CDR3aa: CSARDSSRPSSGANVLTF
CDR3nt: TGCAGTGCTAGAGATTCGTCCAGGCCGAGCTCTGGGGCCAACGTCCTGACTTTC

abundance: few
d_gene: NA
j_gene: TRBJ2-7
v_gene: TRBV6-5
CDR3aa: CASSYQGHSSYEQYF
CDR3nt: TGTGCCAGCAGTTACCAGGGCCACAGTTCCTACGAGCAGTACTTC

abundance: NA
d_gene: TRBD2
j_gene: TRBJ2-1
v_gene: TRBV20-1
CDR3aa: CSAVTNPGTSGMTLIGNEQFF
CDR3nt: TGCAGTGCTGTTACGAACCCCGGGACTAGCGGGATGACGTTAATTGGCAATGAGCAGTTCTTC